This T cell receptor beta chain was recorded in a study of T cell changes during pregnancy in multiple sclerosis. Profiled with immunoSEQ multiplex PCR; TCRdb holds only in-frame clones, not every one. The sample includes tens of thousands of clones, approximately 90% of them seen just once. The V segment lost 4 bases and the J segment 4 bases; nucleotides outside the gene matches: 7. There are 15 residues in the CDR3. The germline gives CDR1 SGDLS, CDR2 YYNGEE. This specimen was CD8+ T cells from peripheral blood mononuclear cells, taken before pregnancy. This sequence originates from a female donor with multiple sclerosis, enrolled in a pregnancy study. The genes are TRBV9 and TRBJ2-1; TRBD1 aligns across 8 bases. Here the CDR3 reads CASSTRGTGYNEQFF. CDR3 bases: TGTGCCAGCAGCACCCGTGGGACAGGTTACAATGAGCAGTTCTTC. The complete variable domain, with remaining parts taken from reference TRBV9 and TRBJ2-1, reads DSGVTQTPKHLITATGQRVTLRCSPRSGDLSVYWYQQSLDQGLQFLIQYYNGEERAKGNILERFSAQQFPDLHSELNLSSLELGDSALYFCASSTRGTGYNEQFFGPGTRLTVL.